This T cell receptor beta chain originates from a study of cytomegalovirus exposure and HLA in healthy donors. The study, taken as a whole, reports: Reported performance of the classifier showed diagnosis of cytomegalovirus status with high specificity and sensitivity. V- and J-gene trimming of TCR beta was linked (in a later analysis) to a missense DCLRE1C variant. The authors listed 150 to 200 TCR beta chains as cytomegalovirus-associated.

About this clone: No antigen is known for it.

Use of 60 Vbeta and 13 Jbeta primers characterized the PCR. Some clones are missing from TCRdb's copy, which holds only in-frame ones; the method was immunoSEQ multiplex PCR. The top ten hold approximately 2% of the sample, which has about 160,000 clones, over 75% seen once. The V gene's germline CDR1 is SGHVS and CDR2 FNYEAQ. Trimming left V 3 bases short and J 3 bases short, with 3 bases between. The CDR3 loop spans 13 amino acids. This TCR was recovered from a woman under 30 in good health and CMV-seronegative. The chain uses TRBV7-6 and TRBJ2-6; D is undetermined. The sequenced material came from PBMCs. CDR3 nucleotide sequence: TGTGCCAGCAGCTTCTTTGGGGCCAACGTCCTGACTTTC. Translation: CASSFFGANVLTF.